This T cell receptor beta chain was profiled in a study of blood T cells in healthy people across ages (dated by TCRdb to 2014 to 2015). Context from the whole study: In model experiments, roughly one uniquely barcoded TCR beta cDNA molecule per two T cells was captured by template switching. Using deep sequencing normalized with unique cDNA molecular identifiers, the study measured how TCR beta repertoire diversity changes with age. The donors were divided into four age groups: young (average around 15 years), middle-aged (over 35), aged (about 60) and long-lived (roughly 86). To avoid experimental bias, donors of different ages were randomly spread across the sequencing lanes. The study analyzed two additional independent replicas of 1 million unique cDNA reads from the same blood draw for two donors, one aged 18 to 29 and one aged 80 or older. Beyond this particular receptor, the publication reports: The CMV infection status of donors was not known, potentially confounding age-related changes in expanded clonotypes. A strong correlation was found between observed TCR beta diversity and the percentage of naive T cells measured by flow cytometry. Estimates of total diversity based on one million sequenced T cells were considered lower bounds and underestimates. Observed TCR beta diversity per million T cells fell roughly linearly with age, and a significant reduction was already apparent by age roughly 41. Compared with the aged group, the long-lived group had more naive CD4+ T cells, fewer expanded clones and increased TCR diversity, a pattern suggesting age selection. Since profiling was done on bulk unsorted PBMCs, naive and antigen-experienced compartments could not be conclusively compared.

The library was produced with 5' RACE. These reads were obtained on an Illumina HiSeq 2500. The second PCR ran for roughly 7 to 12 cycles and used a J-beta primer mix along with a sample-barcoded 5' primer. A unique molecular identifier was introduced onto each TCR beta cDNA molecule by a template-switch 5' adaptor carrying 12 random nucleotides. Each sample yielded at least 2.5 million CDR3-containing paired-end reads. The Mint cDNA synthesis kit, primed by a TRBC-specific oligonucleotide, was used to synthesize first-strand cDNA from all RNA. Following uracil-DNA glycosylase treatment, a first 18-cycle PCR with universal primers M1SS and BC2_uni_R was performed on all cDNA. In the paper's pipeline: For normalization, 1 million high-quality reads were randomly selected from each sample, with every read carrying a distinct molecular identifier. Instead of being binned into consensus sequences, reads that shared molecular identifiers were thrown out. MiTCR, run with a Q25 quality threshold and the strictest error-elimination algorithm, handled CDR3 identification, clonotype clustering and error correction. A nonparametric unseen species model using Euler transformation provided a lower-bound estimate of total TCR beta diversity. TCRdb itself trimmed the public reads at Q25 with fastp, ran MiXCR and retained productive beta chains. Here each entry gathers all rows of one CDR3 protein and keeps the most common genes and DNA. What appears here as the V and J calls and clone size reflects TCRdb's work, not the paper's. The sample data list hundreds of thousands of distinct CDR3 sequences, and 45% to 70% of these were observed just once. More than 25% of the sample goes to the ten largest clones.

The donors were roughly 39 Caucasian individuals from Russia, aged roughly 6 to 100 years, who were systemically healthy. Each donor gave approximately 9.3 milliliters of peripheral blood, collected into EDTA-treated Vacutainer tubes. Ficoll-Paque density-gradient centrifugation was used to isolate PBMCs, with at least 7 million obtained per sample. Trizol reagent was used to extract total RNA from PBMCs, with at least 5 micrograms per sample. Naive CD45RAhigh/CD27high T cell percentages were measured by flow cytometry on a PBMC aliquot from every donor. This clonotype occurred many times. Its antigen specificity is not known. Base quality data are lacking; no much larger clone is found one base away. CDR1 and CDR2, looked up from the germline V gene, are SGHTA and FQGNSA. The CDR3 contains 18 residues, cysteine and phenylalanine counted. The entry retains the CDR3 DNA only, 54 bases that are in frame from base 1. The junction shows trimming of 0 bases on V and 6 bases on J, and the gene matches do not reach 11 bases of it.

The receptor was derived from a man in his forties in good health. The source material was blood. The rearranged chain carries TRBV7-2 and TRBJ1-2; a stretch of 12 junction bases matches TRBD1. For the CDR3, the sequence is CASSLAPYRDRGQHGYTF. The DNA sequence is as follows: TGTGCCAGCAGCTTAGCCCCCTACCGGGACAGGGGGCAGCATGGCTACACCTTC.